These T cell receptor beta chains were read from a single sample in a study of blood T cell repertoires in COVID-19. Method: immunoSEQ multiplex PCR; TCRdb's copy keeps in-frame clones and lacks some. The sample has about 65,000 clones; 75% to 90% are singletons. The sample taken for sequencing was peripheral blood. These receptors came from a man aged 80 or over with acute or convalescent COVID-19. The CDR3 runs from the conserved cysteine through the conserved F or W. The order of the fields is clone size, V gene, D gene, CDR3 length, J gene, CDR3 DNA, CDR3 protein. The D gene is left open where the match is weak. Clone size is stated in some rows and not others, as once, few, many or a class when expanded.

-	TRBV6-1	TRBD1	14	TRBJ1-6	TGTGCCAGCAGTGAGGGACAGCGAAATTCACCCCTCCACTTT	CASSEGQRNSPLHF
-	TRBV2	TRBD2	13	TRBJ2-2	TGTGCCAGCAGTCTAGGACTAGCCGGGGAGCTGTTTTTT	CASSLGLAGELFF
many	TRBV19	TRBD1	14	TRBJ2-2	TGTGCCAGTCGACAGGGGACAAACACCGGGGAGCTGTTTTTT	CASRQGTNTGELFF
-	TRBV7-2	-	13	TRBJ1-2	TGTGCCAGCAGCTTAGCTAGGCGGCGTGGCTACACCTTC	CASSLARRRGYTF
-	TRBV5-1	TRBD1	16	TRBJ2-6	TGCGCCAGCAACCACTACAGGGGGGCAGGGGCCAACGTCCTGACTTTC	CASNHYRGAGANVLTF
-	TRBV5-4	TRBD1	15	TRBJ2-7	TGTGCCAGTTCAGACGGGACAGGGGGGTCCTACGAGCAGTACTTC	CASSDGTGGSYEQYF
-	TRBV7-9	-	14	TRBJ1-2	TGTGCCAGCAGCCTAGGGGAGGGGGACTATGGCTACACCTTC	CASSLGEGDYGYTF
-	TRBV6-6	-	16	TRBJ1-6	TGTGCCAGCAGTTACTTAGGGAGCTCCTATAATTCACCCCTCCACTTT	CASSYLGSSYNSPLHF
few	TRBV4-2	TRBD1	17	TRBJ2-6	TGTGCCAGCAGCCAGGACAGGGGCTTCTCTGGGGCCAACGTCCTGACTTTC	CASSQDRGFSGANVLTF
-	TRBV25-1	-	13	TRBJ2-5	TGTGCCAGCTCCTGGGGGGAGAGAGAGACCCAGTACTTC	CASSWGERETQYF
-	TRBV25-1	TRBD1	16	TRBJ2-5	TGTGCCAGCAGTTTCGGGGACAGCATAGGACAAGAGACCCAGTACTTC	CASSFGDSIGQETQYF
-	TRBV7-2	TRBD2	19	TRBJ2-3	TGTGCCAGCAGCTTGGCCCCCGGGACTATAAAGATCCTCACAGATACGCAGTATTTT	CASSLAPGTIKILTDTQYF
-	TRBV7-9	-	13	TRBJ1-1	TGTGCCAGCAGCAAGACACGAGACACTGAAGCTTTCTTT	CASSKTRDTEAFF
once	TRBV19	TRBD1	16	TRBJ2-1	TGTGCCAGTAGGGACAAAACAGGGGCCGCGGGCGGTGAGCAGTTCTTC	CASRDKTGAAGGEQFF
-	TRBV9	-	14	TRBJ2-2	TGTGCCAGCAGCGCTCGAGTTAACACCGGGGAGCTGTTTTTT	CASSARVNTGELFF
-	TRBV18	-	14	TRBJ2-7	TGTGCCAGCTCAGCCAGGGACACCCTCTACGAGCAGTACTTC	CASSARDTLYEQYF
-	TRBV4-1	TRBD2	16	TRBJ2-1	TGCGCCAGCAGCCAACCAACTAGCGGCTCCTACAATGAGCAGTTCTTC	CASSQPTSGSYNEQFF
-	TRBV5-1	TRBD2	14	TRBJ2-5	TGCGCCAGCAGCTCAGCGGGGAACCAAGAGACCCAGTACTTC	CASSSAGNQETQYF
-	TRBV2	TRBD1	20	TRBJ1-1	TGTGCCAGCAGATCGACCTCCTCGTACAGGGGGAAAGCCCAGAACACTGAAGCTTTCTTT	CASRSTSSYRGKAQNTEAFF
once	TRBV6-5	-	13	TRBJ2-3	TGTGCCAGCAGAAGGACAGGCACAGATACGCAGTATTTT	CASRRTGTDTQYF
few	TRBV29-1	-	15	TRBJ2-7	TGCAGCGTTGACGGTCTAACAGGGAACTCCTACGAGCAGTACTTC	CSVDGLTGNSYEQYF